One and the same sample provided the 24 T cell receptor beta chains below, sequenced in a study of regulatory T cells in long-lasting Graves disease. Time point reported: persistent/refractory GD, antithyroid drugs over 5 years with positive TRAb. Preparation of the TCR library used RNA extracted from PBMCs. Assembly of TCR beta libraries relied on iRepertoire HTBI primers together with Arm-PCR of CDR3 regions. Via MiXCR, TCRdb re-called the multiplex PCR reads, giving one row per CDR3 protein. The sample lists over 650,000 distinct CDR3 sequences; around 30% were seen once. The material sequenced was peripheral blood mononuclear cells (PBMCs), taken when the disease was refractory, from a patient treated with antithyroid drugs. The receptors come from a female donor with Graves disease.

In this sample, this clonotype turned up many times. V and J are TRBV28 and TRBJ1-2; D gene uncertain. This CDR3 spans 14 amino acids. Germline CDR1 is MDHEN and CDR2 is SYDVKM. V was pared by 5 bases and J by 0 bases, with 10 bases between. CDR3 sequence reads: CASSGTLANYGYTF. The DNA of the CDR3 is TGTGCCAGCAGTGGCACCCTCGCTAACTATGGCTACACCTTC.

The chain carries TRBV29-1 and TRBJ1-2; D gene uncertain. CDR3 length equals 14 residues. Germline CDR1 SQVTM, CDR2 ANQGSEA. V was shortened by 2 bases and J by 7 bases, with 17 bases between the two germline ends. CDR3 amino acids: CSVEPDTVFGGYTF. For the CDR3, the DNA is TGCAGCGTTGAACCAGACACAGTGTTTGGTGGCTACACCTTC.

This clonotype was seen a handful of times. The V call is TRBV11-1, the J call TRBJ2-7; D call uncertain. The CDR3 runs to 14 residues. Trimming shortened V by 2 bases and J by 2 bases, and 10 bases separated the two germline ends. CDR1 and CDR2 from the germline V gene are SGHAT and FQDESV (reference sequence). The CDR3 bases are TGTGCCAGCAGCTTAAGGCACCTGCCCTACGAGCAGTACTTC. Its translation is CASSLRHLPYEQYF.

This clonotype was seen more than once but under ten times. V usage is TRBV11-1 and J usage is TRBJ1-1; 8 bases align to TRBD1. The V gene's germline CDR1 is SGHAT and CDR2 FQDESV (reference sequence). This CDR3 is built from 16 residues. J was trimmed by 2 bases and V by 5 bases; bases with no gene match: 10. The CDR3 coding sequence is TGTGCCAGCAGCCCACATACAGGGGGTGGAAACACTGAAGCTTTCTTT. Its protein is CASSPHTGGGNTEAFF.

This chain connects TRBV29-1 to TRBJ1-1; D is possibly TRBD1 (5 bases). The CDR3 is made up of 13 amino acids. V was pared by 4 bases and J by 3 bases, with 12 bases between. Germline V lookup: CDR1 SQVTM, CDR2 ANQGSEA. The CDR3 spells CSVGQGRDTEAFF. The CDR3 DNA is TGCAGCGTTGGTCAGGGCCGGGACACTGAAGCTTTCTTT.

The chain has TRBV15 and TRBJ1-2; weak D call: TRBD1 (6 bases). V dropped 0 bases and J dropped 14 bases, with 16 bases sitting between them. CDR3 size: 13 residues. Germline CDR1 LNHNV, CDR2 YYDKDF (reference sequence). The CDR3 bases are TGTGCCACCAGCAGAGACGGGGGCCCTCTCCTAACCTTC. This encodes CATSRDGGPLLTF.

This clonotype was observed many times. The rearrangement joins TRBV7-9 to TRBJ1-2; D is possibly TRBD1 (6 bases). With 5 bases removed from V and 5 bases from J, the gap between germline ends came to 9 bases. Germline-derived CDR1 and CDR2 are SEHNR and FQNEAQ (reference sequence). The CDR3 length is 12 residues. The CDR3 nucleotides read TGTGCCAGCAGCCATACAGGGTATGGCTACACCTTC. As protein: CASSHTGYGYTF.

CDR3 bases: TGTGCCACCTCCACGGACAAGGAAAGTTCACCCCTCCACTTT. This sequence encodes CATSTDKESSPLHF. The chain is built from TRBV12-3 or TRBV12-4 and TRBJ1-6; D perhaps matches TRBD1 (5 bases). With 10 bases removed from V and 9 bases from J, the gap between germline ends came to 19 bases. This CDR3 is 14 amino acids long.

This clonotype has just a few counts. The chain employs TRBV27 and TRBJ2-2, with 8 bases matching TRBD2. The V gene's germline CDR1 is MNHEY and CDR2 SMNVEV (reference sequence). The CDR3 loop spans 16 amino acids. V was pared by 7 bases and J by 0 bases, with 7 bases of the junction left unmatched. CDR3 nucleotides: TGTGCCAGCACCCTACTAGCGGATCCGAACACCGGGGAGCTGTTTTTT. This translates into CASTLLADPNTGELFF.

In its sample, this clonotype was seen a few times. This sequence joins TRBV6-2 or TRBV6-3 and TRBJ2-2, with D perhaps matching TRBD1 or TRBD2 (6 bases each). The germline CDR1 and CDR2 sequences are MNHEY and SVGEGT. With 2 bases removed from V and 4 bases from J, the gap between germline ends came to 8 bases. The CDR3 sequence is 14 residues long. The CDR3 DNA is TGTGCCAGCAGTTACCCGGGGGCCACCGGGGAGCTGTTTTTT. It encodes CASSYPGATGELFF.

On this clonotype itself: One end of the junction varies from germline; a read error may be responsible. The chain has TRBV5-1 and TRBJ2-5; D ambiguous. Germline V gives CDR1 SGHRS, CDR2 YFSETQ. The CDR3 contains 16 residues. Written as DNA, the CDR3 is TGTGCCAGCAGCTCCGGGCGGTCAGCGAACGACCCAACCCAGTACTTC. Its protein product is CASSSGRSANDPTQYF.

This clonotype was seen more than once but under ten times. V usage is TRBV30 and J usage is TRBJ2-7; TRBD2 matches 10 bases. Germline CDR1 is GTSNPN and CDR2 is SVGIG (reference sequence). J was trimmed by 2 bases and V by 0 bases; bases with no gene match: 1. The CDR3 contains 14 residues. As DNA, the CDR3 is TGTGCCTGGAGTGTAACTAGCGGGGCCTACGAGCAGTACTTC. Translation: CAWSVTSGAYEQYF. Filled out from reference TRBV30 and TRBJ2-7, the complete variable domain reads SQTIHQWPATLVQPVGSPLSLECTVEGTSNPNLYWYRQAAGRGLQLLFYSVGIGQISSEVPQNLSASRPQDRQFILSSKKLLLSDSGFYLCAWSVTSGAYEQYFGPGTRLTVT.

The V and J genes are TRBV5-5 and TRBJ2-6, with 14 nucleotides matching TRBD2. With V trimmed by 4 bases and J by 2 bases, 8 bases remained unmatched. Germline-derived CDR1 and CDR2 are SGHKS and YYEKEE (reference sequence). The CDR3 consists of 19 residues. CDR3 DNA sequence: TGTGCCAGCAGCAAGCCGACTAGCGGGAGGGCGGCTGGGGCCAACGTCCTGACTTTC. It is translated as CASSKPTSGRAAGANVLTF. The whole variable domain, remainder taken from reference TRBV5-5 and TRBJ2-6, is DAGVTQSPTHLIKTRGQQVTLRCSPISGHKSVSWYQQVLGQGPQFIFQYYEKEERGRGNFPDRFSARQFPNYSSELNVNALLLGDSALYLCASSKPTSGRAAGANVLTFGAGSRLTVL.

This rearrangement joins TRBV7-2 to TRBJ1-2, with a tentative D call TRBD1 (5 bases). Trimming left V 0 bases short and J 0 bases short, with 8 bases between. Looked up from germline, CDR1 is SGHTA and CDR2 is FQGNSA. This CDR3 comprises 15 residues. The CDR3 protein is CASSLATGSNYGYTF. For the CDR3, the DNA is TGTGCCAGCAGCTTAGCCACAGGTTCTAACTATGGCTACACCTTC. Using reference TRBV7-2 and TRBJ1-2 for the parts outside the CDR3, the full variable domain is GAGVSQSPSNKVTEKGKDVELRCDPISGHTALYWYRQSLGQGLEFLIYFQGNSAPDKSGLPSDRFSAERTGGSVSTLTIQRTQQEDSAVYLCASSLATGSNYGYTFGSGTRLTVV.

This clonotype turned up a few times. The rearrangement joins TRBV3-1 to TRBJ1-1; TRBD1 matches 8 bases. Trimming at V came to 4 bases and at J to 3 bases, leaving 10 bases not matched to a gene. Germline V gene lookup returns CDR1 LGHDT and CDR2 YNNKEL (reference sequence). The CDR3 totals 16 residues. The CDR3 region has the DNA TGTGCCAGCAGCCCCCGACAGGGGATAGGAGACACTGAAGCTTTCTTT. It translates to CASSPRQGIGDTEAFF.

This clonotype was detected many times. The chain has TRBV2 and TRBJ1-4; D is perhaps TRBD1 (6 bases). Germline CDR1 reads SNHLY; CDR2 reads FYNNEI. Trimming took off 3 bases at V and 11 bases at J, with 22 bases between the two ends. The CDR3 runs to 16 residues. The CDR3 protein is CASSEERGDRHGKLFF. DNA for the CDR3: TGTGCCAGCAGTGAGGAGAGGGGCGACAGGCATGGGAAACTGTTTTTT.

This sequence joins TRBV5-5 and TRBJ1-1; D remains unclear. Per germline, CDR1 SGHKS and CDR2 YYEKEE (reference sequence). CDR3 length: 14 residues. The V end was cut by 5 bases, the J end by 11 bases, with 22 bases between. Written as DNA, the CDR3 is TGTGCCAGCAGAGTCGGACGGGCGAACGACGAGGCTTTCTTT. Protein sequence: CASRVGRANDEAFF.

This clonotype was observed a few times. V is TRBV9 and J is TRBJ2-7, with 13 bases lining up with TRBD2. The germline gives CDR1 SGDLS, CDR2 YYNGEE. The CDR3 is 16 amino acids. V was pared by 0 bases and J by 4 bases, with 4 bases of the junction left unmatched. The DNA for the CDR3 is TGTGCCAGCAGCGTAGGACTAGCGGGAGGAAATTACGAGCAGTACTTC. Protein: CASSVGLAGGNYEQYF.

In DNA form, the CDR3 reads TGTGCTAGTGGTCCATCCCCCCACAGTGGCTACACCTTC. This codes for CASGPSPHSGYTF. The chain links TRBV12-5 to TRBJ1-2, with D unclear. V lost 5 bases and J 7 bases, leaving 14 bases between the germline ends. Looked up from germline, CDR1 is LGHNT and CDR2 is FRNRAP. There are 13 residues in the CDR3. Supplemented by reference TRBV12-5 and TRBJ1-2, the full variable domain reads DARVTQTPRHKVTEMGQEVTMRCQPILGHNTVFWYRQTMMQGLELLAYFRNRAPLDDSGMPKDRFSAEMPDATLATLKIQPSEPRDSAVYFCASGPSPHSGYTFGSGTRLTVV.

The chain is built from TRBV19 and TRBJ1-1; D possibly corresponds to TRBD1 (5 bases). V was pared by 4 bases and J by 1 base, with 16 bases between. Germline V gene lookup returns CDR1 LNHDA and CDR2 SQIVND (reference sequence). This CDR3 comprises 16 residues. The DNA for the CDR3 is TGTGCCAGTAGTACACAACAGGCGGGGTGGAACACTGAAGCTTTCTTT. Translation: CASSTQQAGWNTEAFF.

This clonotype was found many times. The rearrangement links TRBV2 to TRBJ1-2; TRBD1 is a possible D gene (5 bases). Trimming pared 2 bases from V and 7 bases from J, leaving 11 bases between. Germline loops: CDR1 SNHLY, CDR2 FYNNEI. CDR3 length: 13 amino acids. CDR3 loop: CASSEWQGSGYTF. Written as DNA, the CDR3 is TGTGCCAGCAGTGAATGGCAGGGCTCTGGCTACACCTTC.

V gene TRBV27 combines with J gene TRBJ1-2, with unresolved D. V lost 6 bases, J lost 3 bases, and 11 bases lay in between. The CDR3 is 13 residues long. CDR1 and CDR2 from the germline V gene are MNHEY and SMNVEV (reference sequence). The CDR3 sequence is CASSAGPDYGYTF. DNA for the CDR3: TGTGCCAGCAGCGCGGGTCCGGACTATGGCTACACCTTC.

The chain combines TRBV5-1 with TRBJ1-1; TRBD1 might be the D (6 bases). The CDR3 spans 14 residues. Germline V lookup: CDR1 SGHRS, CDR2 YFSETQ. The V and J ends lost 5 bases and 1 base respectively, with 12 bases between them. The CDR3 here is CASSNEQGNTEAFF. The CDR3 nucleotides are TGCGCCAGCAGTAATGAACAGGGGAACACTGAAGCTTTCTTT.

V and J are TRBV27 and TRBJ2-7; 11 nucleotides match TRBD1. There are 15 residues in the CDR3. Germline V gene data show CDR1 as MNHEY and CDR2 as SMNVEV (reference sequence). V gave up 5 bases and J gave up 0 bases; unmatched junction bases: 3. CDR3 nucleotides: TGTGCCAGCAGTGTCGGGACAGGGGGCTCCTACGAGCAGTACTTC. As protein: CASSVGTGGSYEQYF.